One sample yielded the 27 T cell receptor beta chains listed below, sequenced in a study of T cells in Graves' hyperthyroidism and ophthalmopathy. Template material for amplifying TCR beta CDR3 regions consisted of RNA transcripts. With the HTBI primer set, the TCR CDR3 went through a first round of RT-PCR. Each CDR3 protein is one row after TCRdb ran MiXCR on the multiplex PCR reads. The sample yields 150,000 to 200,000 distinct CDR3 sequences, 17% seen once. Source material: blood. The receptors stem from a woman aged 45-65 years with Graves' hyperthyroidism.

The sample holds many counts of this clonotype. The chain is built from TRBV12-3 or TRBV12-4 and TRBJ1-1, with 8 bases identical to TRBD1. This CDR3 comprises 15 residues. The V segment lost 6 bases and the J segment 0 bases; nucleotides outside the gene matches: 6. CDR3 DNA sequence: TGTGCCAGCAGGGGCTCGGGACAGGTGAACACTGAAGCTTTCTTT. Protein: CASRGSGQVNTEAFF.

This clonotype was found many times. The gene calls are TRBV2 and TRBJ2-1, with D possibly matching TRBD1 (5 bases). Germline V gives CDR1 SNHLY, CDR2 FYNNEI. This CDR3 is built from 13 residues. Trimming cost V 7 bases and J 8 bases, with 15 bases left between them. CDR3: CASKARQLDEQFF. CDR3 bases: TGTGCCAGCAAAGCTCGACAGTTGGATGAGCAGTTCTTC.

The CDR3 DNA sequence: TGTGCCAGCACCTTCCCGGGGATCAATGAGCAGTTCTTC. The encoded protein is CASTFPGINEQFF. The gene calls are TRBV7-2 and TRBJ2-1; possibly TRBD2 for D (5 bases). Trimming pared 7 bases from V and 6 bases from J, leaving 13 bases between. The germline V gene encodes CDR1 SGHTA and CDR2 FQGNSA. This CDR3 has 13 amino acids. The whole variable domain, remainder taken from reference TRBV7-2 and TRBJ2-1, is GAGVSQSPSNKVTEKGKDVELRCDPISGHTALYWYRQSLGQGLEFLIYFQGNSAPDKSGLPSDRFSAERTGGSVSTLTIQRTQQEDSAVYLCASTFPGINEQFFGPGTRLTVL.

V usage is TRBV3-1 and J usage is TRBJ1-2, with D tentatively TRBD1 (6 bases). The length of the CDR3 is 13 residues. Germline lookup yields CDR1 LGHDT and CDR2 YNNKEL (reference sequence). Trimming removed 0 bases at V and 10 bases at J, with 12 bases between. As DNA, the CDR3 is TGTGCCAGCAGCCAAGAGCCGACAGGAGTCTACACCTTC. It specifies CASSQEPTGVYTF. The full variable domain, completed using reference TRBV3-1 and TRBJ1-2, is DTAVSQTPKYLVTQMGNDKSIKCEQNLGHDTMYWYKQDSKKFLKIMFSYNNKELIINETVPNRFSPKSPDKAHLNLHINSLELGDSAVYFCASSQEPTGVYTFGSGTRLTVV.

Comment on this clonotype: Germline and junction disagree at one end, which may indicate a read error. Written as DNA, the CDR3 is TGCGCCAACAGCGGGGACCCTAATCAGCCCCAGCATTTT. Protein sequence: CANSGDPNQPQHF. The chain uses TRBV5-1 and TRBJ1-5; tentative D call: TRBD1 (5 bases). The CDR3 covers 13 residues. In germline, CDR1 is SGHRS, CDR2 YFSETQ.

This clonotype was seen ten or more times. The chain carries TRBV7-2 and TRBJ1-3; weak D call: TRBD1 (5 bases). CDR3 length: 15 amino acids. Trimming left V 5 bases short and J 0 bases short, with 11 bases between. Per germline, CDR1 SGHTA and CDR2 FQGNSA. Here the CDR3 reads CASSRQSYSGNTIYF. CDR3 bases: TGTGCCAGCAGCCGACAGTCGTACTCTGGAAACACCATATATTTT.

This clonotype was seen only a few times. The chain combines TRBV5-8 with TRBJ1-2; no clear D gene. Trimming removed 2 bases from V and 4 bases from J, with 15 bases in between. The CDR3 is 15 residues long. Looked up from germline, CDR1 is SGHTS and CDR2 is YDEGEE. CDR3 residues: CASSLALMEAYGYTF. CDR3 coding DNA: TGTGCCAGCAGCTTAGCGCTCATGGAGGCCTATGGCTACACCTTC.

Concerning this clonotype itself: It may be a read error: a sequence one base away is much more abundant. V and J are TRBV5-1 and TRBJ1-1; the D is unclear. The CDR3 runs to 15 residues. Germline V gene sequence: CDR1 SGHRS, CDR2 YFSETQ. The CDR3 nucleotides are TGCGCCAGCAGCTTGGTAGTGTCTATGAACACTGAAGCTCTCTTT. It specifies CASSLVVSMNTEALF.

This clonotype came up many times. This chain uses TRBV29-1 with TRBJ1-1, with D possibly being TRBD1 (6 bases). From germline, CDR1 is SQVTM and CDR2 ANQGSEA. Trimming cost V 3 bases and J 1 base, with 9 bases left between them. The length of the CDR3 is 13 residues. The CDR3 DNA follows: TGCAGCGTTGATGGGGGCAGGAACACTGAAGCTTTCTTT. Its translation is CSVDGGRNTEAFF.

The chain recombines TRBV2 with TRBJ1-2, with a tentative D call TRBD1 (5 bases). V was cut by 6 bases and J by 4 bases, with 15 bases left in between. The CDR3 sequence is 14 residues long. Germline-derived CDR1 and CDR2 are SNHLY and FYNNEI. CDR3 loop: CASSLRPGPYGYTF. The CDR3 nucleotides are TGTGCCAGCAGCCTTCGGCCGGGACCCTATGGCTACACCTTC.

Many counts were recorded for this clonotype. The rearrangement joins TRBV3-1 to TRBJ2-7; 10 bases agree with TRBD2. Germline-derived CDR1 and CDR2 are LGHDT and YNNKEL (reference sequence). V gave up 2 bases and J gave up 1 base; unmatched junction bases: 5. CDR3 size: 16 residues. The CDR3 loop is CASSQNLAGVSYEQYF. The CDR3 DNA reads TGTGCCAGCAGCCAAAATCTAGCGGGGGTTTCCTACGAGCAGTACTTC.

This clonotype has ten or more counts. The chain is built from TRBV9 and TRBJ2-5; tentatively, D is TRBD1 or TRBD2 (5 bases each). CDR1 SGDLS and CDR2 YYNGEE come from the germline V gene. Trimming removed 4 bases from V and 5 bases from J, with 18 bases in between. The CDR3 consists of 15 residues. The CDR3 nucleotides read TGTGCCAGCAGCCCCCGAGGGGTAGGAAGGGAGACCCAGTACTTC. As protein: CASSPRGVGRETQYF.

This clonotype was recorded many times. The chain carries TRBV6-2 or TRBV6-3 and TRBJ2-7; TRBD2 matches 8 bases. From germline, CDR1 is MNHEY and CDR2 SVGEGT. Trimming cost V 5 bases and J 0 bases; bases outside gene matches: 3. CDR3 length: 14 amino acids. Written as DNA, the CDR3 is TGTGCCAGCAGTAATAGCGGGGCCTCCTACGAGCAGTACTTC. Amino acids: CASSNSGASYEQYF.

This clonotype was found many times. The J gene is TRBJ2-1, the V gene TRBV27; D gene unclear. The germline V gene encodes CDR1 MNHEY and CDR2 SMNVEV (reference sequence). This CDR3 is built from 15 residues. The V gene lost 4 bases and the J gene lost 0 bases, with 10 bases spanning the gap. The CDR3 spells CASSSSRYSYNEQFF. CDR3 sequence (DNA): TGTGCCAGCAGTTCCAGCAGGTACTCCTACAATGAGCAGTTCTTC.

Many counts were recorded for this clonotype. This chain links TRBV7-9 with TRBJ1-3; no clear D. The CDR3 runs to 17 residues. V dropped 0 bases and J dropped 0 bases, with 12 bases sitting between them. Germline CDR1 is SEHNR and CDR2 is FQNEAQ (reference sequence). The CDR3 DNA follows: TGTGCCAGCAGCTTAGCGGCCGCAAGGCCCTCTGGAAACACCATATATTTT. The encoded protein is CASSLAAARPSGNTIYF.

Regarding this clonotype: A read error is possible here, since a much larger clone lies one base away. The V and J genes are TRBV7-9 and TRBJ1-2, with TRBD1 matching 9 bases. The CDR3 covers 16 residues. Trimming removed 4 bases from V and 5 bases from J; junction bases left unmatched: 11. The germline CDR1 and CDR2 sequences are SEHNR and FQNEAQ (reference sequence). CDR3 sequence: CASSSGTGFAPYGYTF. For the CDR3, the DNA is TGTGCCAGCAGCTCAGGGACAGGGTTTGCTCCTTATGGCTACACCTTC.

This clonotype occurred many times. V is TRBV7-9 and J is TRBJ2-7; D assignment may be TRBD1 or TRBD2 (6 bases each). CDR3 length: 14 residues. Trimming left V 4 bases short and J 3 bases short, with 13 bases between. Germline V lookup: CDR1 SEHNR, CDR2 FQNEAQ (reference sequence). DNA of the CDR3: TGTGCCAGCAGCTACGCCGGGGGCAACTACGAGCAGTACTTC. Translating gives CASSYAGGNYEQYF.

In its sample, this clonotype was seen many times. This chain uses TRBV5-1 with TRBJ1-4, with D perhaps TRBD1 (5 bases). Deletions cut 4 bases from V and 7 bases from J, with 17 bases between. The CDR3 spans 15 residues. Germline V lookup: CDR1 SGHRS, CDR2 YFSETQ. The CDR3 spells CASSRIRAGGEKLFF. CDR3 bases: TGCGCCAGCAGCCGCATCAGGGCCGGGGGTGAAAAACTGTTTTTT.

This clonotype appeared many times. This chain connects TRBV6-1 to TRBJ1-2; 9 bases agree with TRBD1. Germline V gene data show CDR1 as MNHNS and CDR2 as SASEGT. The CDR3 length is 16 residues. Trimming at V came to 5 bases and at J to 4 bases, leaving 11 bases not matched to a gene. For the CDR3, the DNA is TGTGCCAGCAGTCCCTCTCAACCGGGACAGGGCTATGGCTACACCTTC. It encodes CASSPSQPGQGYGYTF.

This clonotype was seen repeatedly, ten times or more. The V gene is TRBV7-2, the J gene TRBJ2-1, with TRBD2 matching 8 bases. The CDR3 is 16 residues long. V was pared by 5 bases and J by 5 bases, with 11 bases of the junction left unmatched. CDR1 is SGHTA, CDR2 FQGNSA, per germline. The CDR3 sequence: CASSLGGTRANNEQFF. DNA of the CDR3: TGTGCCAGCAGCCTCGGAGGGACTAGGGCCAACAATGAGCAGTTCTTC.

This clonotype was observed at least ten times. The chain employs TRBV7-8 and TRBJ2-7; a possible D gene is TRBD2 (6 bases). Germline V gene data show CDR1 as SGHVS and CDR2 as FQNEAQ. The V end was cut by 2 bases, the J end by 6 bases, with 20 bases between. The CDR3 sequence is 16 residues long. The CDR3 DNA reads as TGTGCCAGCAGCTTATCTTCGTCGCGGGGAATGGGCGAGCAGTACTTC. This codes for CASSLSSSRGMGEQYF.

This clonotype came up many times. The CDR3 DNA is TGCGCCAGCAGCTTGGAGTCGTTTGCCTCTGGAAACACCATATATTTT. This gives the protein CASSLESFASGNTIYF. The V gene is TRBV5-1, the J gene TRBJ1-3, with D unresolved. Trimming pared 0 bases from V and 0 bases from J, leaving 10 bases between. Germline V gene lookup returns CDR1 SGHRS and CDR2 YFSETQ. The CDR3 extends over 16 amino acids.

There are many counts of this clonotype. The chain carries TRBV4-1 and TRBJ1-1; 7 bases agree with TRBD1. The CDR3 has 13 residues. Trimming at V came to 5 bases and at J to 7 bases, leaving 7 bases not matched to a gene. Germline V CDR1 and CDR2: MGHRA, YSYEKL. The CDR3 is CASSRGLESEAFF. DNA of the CDR3: TGCGCCAGCAGCAGGGGGCTCGAAAGTGAAGCTTTCTTT.

This clonotype was counted at least ten times. This chain connects TRBV6-4 to TRBJ1-2; 10 nucleotides agree with TRBD1. CDR1 and CDR2 (germline): MRHNA, SNTAGT. Trimming removed 3 bases from V and 7 bases from J; junction bases left unmatched: 8. The CDR3 runs 15 residues. CDR3 nucleotide sequence: TGTGCCAGCAGTGAGCAGCCGGGACAGGGGATTGGCTACACCTTC. It yields the protein CASSEQPGQGIGYTF.

This clonotype was detected only a few times. The J gene is TRBJ2-5, the V gene TRBV5-6; 9 nucleotides agree with TRBD1. With 0 bases clipped from V and 3 bases from J, the junction kept 9 bases outside the gene matches. Germline CDR1 is SGHDT and CDR2 is YYEEEE. The CDR3 contains 17 residues. The CDR3 sequence: CASSLGTGALDEETQYF. Written as DNA, the CDR3 is TGTGCCAGCAGCTTGGGGACAGGGGCCTTGGACGAAGAGACCCAGTACTTC.

At least ten counts were recorded for this clonotype. This chain uses TRBV9 with TRBJ2-3; no definite D call. This CDR3 has 14 residues. Germline-derived CDR1 and CDR2 are SGDLS and YYNGEE. V lost 3 bases and J 3 bases, leaving 11 bases between the germline ends. As DNA, the CDR3 is TGTGCCAGCAGCGGAGGTTCAATGACAGATACGCAGTATTTT. It encodes CASSGGSMTDTQYF.

To note about this clonotype: A much more abundant neighbour one base away suggests this may be a read error. The chain uses TRBV18 and TRBJ2-3, with a possible D match to TRBD2 (6 bases). Germline V CDR1 and CDR2: KGHSH, LQKENI. CDR3 length: 14 amino acids. The CDR3 DNA reads TGTGCCGGCTCACCTAGCGTTGGCAGAAATACGCAGTATTTT. Protein sequence: CAGSPSVGRNTQYF.